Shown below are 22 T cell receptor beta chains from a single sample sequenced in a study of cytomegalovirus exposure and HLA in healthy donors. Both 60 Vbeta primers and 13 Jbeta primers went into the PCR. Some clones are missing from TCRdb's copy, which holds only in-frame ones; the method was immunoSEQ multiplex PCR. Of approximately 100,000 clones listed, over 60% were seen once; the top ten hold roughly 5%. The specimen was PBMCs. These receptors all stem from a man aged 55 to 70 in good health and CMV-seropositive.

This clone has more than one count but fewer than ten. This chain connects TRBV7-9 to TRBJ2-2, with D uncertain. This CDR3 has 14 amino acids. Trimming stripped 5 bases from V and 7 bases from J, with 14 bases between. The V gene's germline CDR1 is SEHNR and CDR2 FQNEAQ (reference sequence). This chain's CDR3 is CASSPTNRVGELFF. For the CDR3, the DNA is TGTGCCAGCAGCCCGACGAACCGGGTCGGGGAGCTGTTTTTT.

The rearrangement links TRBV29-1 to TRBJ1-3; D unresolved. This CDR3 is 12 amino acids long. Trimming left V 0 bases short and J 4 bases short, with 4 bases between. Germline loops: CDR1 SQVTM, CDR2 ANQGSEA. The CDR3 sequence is CSVEDQGNTIYF. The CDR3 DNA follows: TGCAGCGTTGAAGATCAAGGAAACACCATATATTTT.

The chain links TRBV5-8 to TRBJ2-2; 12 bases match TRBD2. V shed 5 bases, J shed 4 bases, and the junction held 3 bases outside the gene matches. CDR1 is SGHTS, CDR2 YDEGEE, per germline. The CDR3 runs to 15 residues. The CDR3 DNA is TGTGCCAGCAGTCGACTAGCGGGGGCCACCGGGGAGCTGTTTTTT. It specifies CASSRLAGATGELFF.

CDR3 in amino acids: CASSLRGSEAFF. The CDR3 DNA reads as TGTGCCAGCAGCTTAAGGGGATCTGAAGCTTTCTTT. The chain couples TRBV7-6 to TRBJ1-1, with a tentative D call TRBD1 (5 bases). Per germline, CDR1 SGHVS and CDR2 FNYEAQ. V lost 2 bases and J lost 6, with 7 bases in between. This CDR3 has 12 amino acids.

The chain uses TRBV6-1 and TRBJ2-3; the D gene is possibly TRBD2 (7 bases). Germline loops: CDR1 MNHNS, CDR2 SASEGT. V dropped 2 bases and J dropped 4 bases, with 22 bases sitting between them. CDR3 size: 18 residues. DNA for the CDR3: TGTGCCAGCAGTGAATCTGTGGGGGGGCCAGTGAGGGCAGATACGCAGTATTTT. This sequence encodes CASSESVGGPVRADTQYF.

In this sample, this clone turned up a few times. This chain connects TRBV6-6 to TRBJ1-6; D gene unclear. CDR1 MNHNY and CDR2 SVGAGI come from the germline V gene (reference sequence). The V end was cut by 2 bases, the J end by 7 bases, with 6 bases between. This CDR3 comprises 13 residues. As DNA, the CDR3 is TGTGCCAGCAGTTACGATCAGAATTCACCCCTCCACTTT. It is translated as CASSYDQNSPLHF.

The CDR3 DNA sequence: TGTGCCAGCTCACCTAACCCCCCTAGCGGGGTTGAAGAGCAGTACTTC. Translation: CASSPNPPSGVEEQYF. The chain couples TRBV18 to TRBJ2-7; 9 bases fit TRBD2. The length of the CDR3 is 16 residues. Germline trimming cut 3 bases from V and 7 bases from J; bases unmatched to any gene: 13. Germline-derived CDR1 and CDR2 are KGHSH and LQKENI.

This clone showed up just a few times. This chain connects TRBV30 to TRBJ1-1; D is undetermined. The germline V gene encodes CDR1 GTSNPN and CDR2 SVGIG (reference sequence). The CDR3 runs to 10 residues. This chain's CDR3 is CVLLDTEAFF. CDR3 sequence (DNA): TGTGTCCTACTGGACACTGAAGCTTTCTTT.

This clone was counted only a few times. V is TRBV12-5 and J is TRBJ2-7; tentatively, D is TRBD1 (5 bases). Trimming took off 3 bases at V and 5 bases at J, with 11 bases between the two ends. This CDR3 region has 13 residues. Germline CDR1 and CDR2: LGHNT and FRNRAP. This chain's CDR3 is CASGLRGMDEQYF. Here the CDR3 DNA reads TGTGCTAGTGGTTTAAGGGGTATGGACGAGCAGTACTTC. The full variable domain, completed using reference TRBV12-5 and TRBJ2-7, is DARVTQTPRHKVTEMGQEVTMRCQPILGHNTVFWYRQTMMQGLELLAYFRNRAPLDDSGMPKDRFSAEMPDATLATLKIQPSEPRDSAVYFCASGLRGMDEQYFGPGTRLTVT.

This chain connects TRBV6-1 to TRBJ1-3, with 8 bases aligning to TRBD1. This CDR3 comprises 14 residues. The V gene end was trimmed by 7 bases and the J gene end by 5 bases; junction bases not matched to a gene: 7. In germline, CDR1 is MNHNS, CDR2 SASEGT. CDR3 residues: CASTSDRVRNTIYF. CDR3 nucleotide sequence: TGTGCCAGCACTTCGGACAGGGTCAGAAACACCATATATTTT.

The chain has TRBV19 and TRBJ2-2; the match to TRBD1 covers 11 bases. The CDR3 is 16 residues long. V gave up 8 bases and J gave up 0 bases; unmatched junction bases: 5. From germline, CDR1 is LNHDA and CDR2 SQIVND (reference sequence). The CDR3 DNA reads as TGTGCCAGTGGGACAGGGGGAGGTGCGAACACCGGGGAGCTGTTTTTT. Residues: CASGTGGGANTGELFF. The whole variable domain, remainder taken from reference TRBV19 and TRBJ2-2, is DGGITQSPKYLFRKEGQNVTLSCEQNLNHDAMYWYRQDPGQGLRLIYYSQIVNDFQKGDIAEGYSVSREKKESFPLTVTSAQKNPTAFYLCASGTGGGANTGELFFGEGSRLTVL.

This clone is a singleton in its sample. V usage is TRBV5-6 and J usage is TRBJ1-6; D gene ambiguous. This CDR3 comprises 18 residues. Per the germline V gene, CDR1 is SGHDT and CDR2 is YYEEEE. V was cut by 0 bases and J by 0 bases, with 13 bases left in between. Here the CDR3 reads CASSLGAGPSSYNSPLHF. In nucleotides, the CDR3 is TGTGCCAGCAGCTTGGGAGCGGGCCCCAGCTCCTATAATTCACCCCTCCACTTT.

The CDR3 DNA sequence: TGTGCCAGCAGTTACTCGGCAGGGGTGAACGAGCAGTACTTC. It is translated as CASSYSAGVNEQYF. J is TRBJ2-7 and V is TRBV6-5; D is possibly TRBD1 (6 bases). V was clipped by 0 bases and J by 5 bases, with 11 bases between them. Germline assignment: CDR1 MNHEY and CDR2 SVGAGI. The CDR3 is 14 residues long.

The CDR3 sequence: CASSPDRGRETQYF. In DNA form, the CDR3 reads TGTGCCAGCTCACCGGACAGGGGGCGGGAGACCCAGTACTTC. The rearrangement uses TRBV18 and TRBJ2-5; 11 positions agree with TRBD1. V was clipped by 3 bases and J by 5 bases; unmatched bases: 2. This CDR3 is 14 amino acids long. Germline lookup yields CDR1 KGHSH and CDR2 LQKENI. The complete variable domain, with remaining parts taken from reference TRBV18 and TRBJ2-5, reads NAGVMQNPRHLVRRRGQEARLRCSPMKGHSHVYWYRQLPEEGLKFMVYLQKENIIDESGMPKERFSAEFPKEGPSILRIQQVVRGDSAAYFCASSPDRGRETQYFGPGTRLLVL.

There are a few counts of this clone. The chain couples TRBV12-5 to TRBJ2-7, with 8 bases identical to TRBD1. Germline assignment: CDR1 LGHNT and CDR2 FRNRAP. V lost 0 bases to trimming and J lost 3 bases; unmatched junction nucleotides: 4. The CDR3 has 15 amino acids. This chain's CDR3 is CASGLVQQGGYEQYF. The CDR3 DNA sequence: TGTGCTAGTGGTTTGGTACAACAGGGGGGCTACGAGCAGTACTTC.

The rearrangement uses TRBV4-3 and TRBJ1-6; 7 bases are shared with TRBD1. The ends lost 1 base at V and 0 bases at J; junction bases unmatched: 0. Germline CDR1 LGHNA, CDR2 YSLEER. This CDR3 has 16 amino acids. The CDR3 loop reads CASSQAGGSYNSPLHF. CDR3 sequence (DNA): TGCGCCAGCAGCCAAGCAGGGGGCTCCTATAATTCACCCCTCCACTTT.

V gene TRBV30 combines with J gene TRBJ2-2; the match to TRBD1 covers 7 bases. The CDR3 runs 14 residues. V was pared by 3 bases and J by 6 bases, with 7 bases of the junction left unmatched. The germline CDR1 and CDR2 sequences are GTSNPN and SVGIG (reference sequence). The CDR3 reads CAWSPTGRPGELFF. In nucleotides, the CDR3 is TGTGCCTGGAGCCCGACAGGGCGCCCCGGGGAGCTGTTTTTT.

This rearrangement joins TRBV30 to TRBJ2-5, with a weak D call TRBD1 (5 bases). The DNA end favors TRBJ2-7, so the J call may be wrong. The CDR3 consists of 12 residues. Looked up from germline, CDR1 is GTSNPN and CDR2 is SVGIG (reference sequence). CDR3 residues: CAWSLTAYEQYF. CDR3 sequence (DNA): TGTGCCTGGAGTCTGACAGCCTACGAGCAGTACTTC.

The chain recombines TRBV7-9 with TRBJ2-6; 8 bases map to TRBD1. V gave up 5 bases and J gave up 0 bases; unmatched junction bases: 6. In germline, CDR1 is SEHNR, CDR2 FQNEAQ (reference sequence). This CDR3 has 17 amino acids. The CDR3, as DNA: TGTGCCAGCAGCGCCGGACAGGGCTTCTCTGGGGCCAACGTCCTGACTTTC. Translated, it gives CASSAGQGFSGANVLTF.

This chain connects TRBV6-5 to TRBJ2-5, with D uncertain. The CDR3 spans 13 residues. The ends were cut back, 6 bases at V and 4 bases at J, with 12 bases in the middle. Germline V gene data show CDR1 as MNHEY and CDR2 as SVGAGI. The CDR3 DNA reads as TGTGCCAGCAGCCACGCAGTGTTAGAGACCCAGTACTTC. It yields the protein CASSHAVLETQYF.

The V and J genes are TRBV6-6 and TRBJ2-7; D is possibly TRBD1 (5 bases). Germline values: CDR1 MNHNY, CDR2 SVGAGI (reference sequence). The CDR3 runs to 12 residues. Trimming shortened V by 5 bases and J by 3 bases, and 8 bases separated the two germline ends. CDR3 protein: CASSGAVYEQYF. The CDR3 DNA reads TGTGCCAGCAGTGGGGCCGTCTACGAGCAGTACTTC.

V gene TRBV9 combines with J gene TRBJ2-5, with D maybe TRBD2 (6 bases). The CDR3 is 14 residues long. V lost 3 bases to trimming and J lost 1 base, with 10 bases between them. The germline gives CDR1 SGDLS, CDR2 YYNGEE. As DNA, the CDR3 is TGTGCCAGCAGCGGGGGACTGCCCCAAGAGACCCAGTACTTC. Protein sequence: CASSGGLPQETQYF.